The entry below gives a single T cell receptor beta chain sequence along with its context. Antigen specificity is unknown. These data are taken from a study of shared clonotypes between healthy human individuals. Regarding the study as a whole: A small donor pool kept down the genetic and exposure-history diversity that was represented.

The repertoire was sequenced with immunoSEQ multiplex PCR; TCRdb's copy has only in-frame clones and lacks some. The sample lists about 2.2 million clones; around 93% were seen once. Naive CD8 isolation took CD45RO-negative cells positively selected for CCR7 and excluded terminally differentiated effector memory CD45RA+ cells. CDR1 is MDHEN and CDR2 is SYDVKM in the germline V gene. V shed 5 bases and J 9 bases; nucleotides not matched to a gene: 10. The CDR3 runs 16 residues. The chain has TRBV28 and TRBJ2-1, with 13 bases lining up with TRBD2. The sequence came from a man aged 18 to 29 in good health. Some clones in this sample may be carry-over from other donors' samples. Sample: naive CD8+ T cells from PBMCs. This chain's CDR3 is CASSPGTSGEIGEQFF. The CDR3 DNA reads as TGTGCCAGCAGTCCCGGGACTAGCGGGGAGATAGGTGAGCAGTTCTTC.